This T cell receptor (beta chain) derives from a study of blood T cell repertoires in COVID-19. As for the study in general: The study drew acute and convalescent COVID-19 samples from the United States, Italy and Spain.

Germline lookup yields CDR1 SNHLY and CDR2 FYNNEI. V dropped 4 bases and J dropped 2; count of bases not matched to a gene: 6. The CDR3 has 15 residues. Clones were sequenced by immunoSEQ multiplex PCR, and TCRdb holds only the in-frame ones, with some missing. The table records approximately 250,000 clones, almost 85% of them present only once. This clone was counted once. The chain is built from TRBV2 and TRBJ2-3; TRBD1 agrees at 7 bases. This receptor was identified in a woman between 50 and 59 years old with acute COVID-19. The sequencing sample was made of PBMCs or T cells enriched from blood (not recorded which). CDR3 nucleotides: TGTGCCAGCAGTGCCCGGACAGGCGTCACAGATACGCAGTATTTT. It codes for CASSARTGVTDTQYF.